This record concerns one T cell receptor (beta chain) sequence. The sample belongs to a study of T cell changes during pregnancy in multiple sclerosis. The V gene's germline CDR1 is SGHRS and CDR2 YFSETQ. V was cut by 0 bases and J by 5 bases, with 5 bases left in between. CDR3 length equals 13 residues. The data were produced by immunoSEQ multiplex PCR, yet TCRdb's version contains in-frame clones alone and is incomplete. The table shows 40,000 or so clones, with over 75% occurring only once. Material: CD4+ T cells from peripheral blood mononuclear cells, obtained in the first trimester of pregnancy. The chain is built from TRBV5-1 and TRBJ1-4; D is unresolved. The TCR comes from a female donor in good health, enrolled as a control in a pregnancy study. Here the CDR3 reads CASSLARNEKLFF. CDR3 nucleotide sequence: TGCGCCAGCAGCTTGGCGAGAAATGAAAAACTGTTTTTT.